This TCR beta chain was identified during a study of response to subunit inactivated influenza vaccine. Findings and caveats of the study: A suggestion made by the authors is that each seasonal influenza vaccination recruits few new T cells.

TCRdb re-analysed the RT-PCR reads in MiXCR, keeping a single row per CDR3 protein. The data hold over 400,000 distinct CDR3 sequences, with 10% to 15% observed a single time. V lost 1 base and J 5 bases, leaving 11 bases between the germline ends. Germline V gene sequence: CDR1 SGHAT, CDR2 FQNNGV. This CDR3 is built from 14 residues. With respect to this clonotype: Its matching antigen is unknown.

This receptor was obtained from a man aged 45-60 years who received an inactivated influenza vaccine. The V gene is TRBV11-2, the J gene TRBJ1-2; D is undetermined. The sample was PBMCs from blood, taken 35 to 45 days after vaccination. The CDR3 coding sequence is TGTGCCAGCAGCTTAGTGGCGCCGGTATATGGCTACACCTTC. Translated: CASSLVAPVYGYTF.